This T cell receptor (beta chain) was captured in a study of blood T cell repertoires in COVID-19. Under the authors' procedure: Quantification of nucleated cells was approximated via reference gene primer amplification. Libraries were prepared by immunoSEQ multiplex PCR; TCRdb keeps only in-frame clonotypes and omits some of them. The V and J calls and clone size were taken over from that table, and D and trimming were inferred from the DNA. The sample consists of hundreds of thousands of clones, more than 75% of them appearing once. The CDR3 is 14 residues long. Trimming pared 4 bases from V and 0 bases from J, leaving 7 bases between. Germline values: CDR1 SGHRS, CDR2 YFSETQ. One Seattle source followed patients from active infection through their disease course.

This chain joins TRBV5-1 and TRBJ1-4, with a possible D match to TRBD1 (6 bases). The receptor was isolated from a woman aged 50 to 60 with COVID-19, enrolled during active disease. The sequenced sample consisted of peripheral blood. The CDR3 region is CASSTGTTNEKLFF. The CDR3, as DNA: TGCGCCAGCAGCACAGGGACAACTAATGAAAAACTGTTTTTT.